The clone carrying this T cell receptor beta chain was detected a few times. The target antigen is unknown. The data were obtained in a study of early T cells in non-severe SARS-CoV-2 infection. Study findings and constraints: Using VDJdb, the matching emphasized anti-spike CD8 responses while missing private and CD4 specificities.

Individual cDNA molecules were tagged with unique molecular identifiers, the study reported. TCRdb re-analysed the 5' RACE reads in MiXCR, keeping a single row per CDR3 protein. The data show just over 95,000 distinct CDR3 sequences, approximately 10% seen once. The clonotype comes from an adult who was a healthcare worker with PCR-confirmed SARS-CoV-2 infection or an uninfected control (not recorded which). Material: whole blood.

In DNA form, the CDR3 reads TGTGCCAGCAGTTACTCTCCCCCAGGGCTAAAGGGGAACACTGAAGCTTTCTTT. It codes for CASSYSPPGLKGNTEAFF. The V gene is TRBV6-5, the J gene TRBJ1-1; tentatively, D is TRBD1 (5 bases). V was pared by 0 bases and J by 1 base, with 18 bases between. Germline loops: CDR1 MNHEY, CDR2 SVGAGI. The CDR3 runs 18 residues.